This T cell receptor (beta chain) was recovered during a study of long-term antiretroviral therapy in people with HIV. Study-wide points: ART adherence, viral resistance and therapy changes were undocumented. Among HIV repertoires, CDR3 length ranges were narrower than those of controls.

The assay used was immunoSEQ (version v3.0), run at survey level. Libraries were prepared by immunoSEQ multiplex PCR; TCRdb keeps only in-frame clonotypes and omits some of them. The sample includes 35,000 or so clones, about 85% of them seen just once. From germline, CDR1 is LGHNT and CDR2 FRNRAP. J was trimmed by 8 bases and V by 5 bases; bases with no gene match: 10. The CDR3 runs to 14 residues. There were about 1-10 million cryopreserved PBMC in the samples before DNA extraction. For this clone: Its target is not known.

The specimen comprised unsorted PBMCs, sampled approximately 2.7 years before starting antiretroviral therapy. J is TRBJ1-2 and V is TRBV12-5; 8 bases map to TRBD1. This TCR came from a woman aged 25 to 39 with HIV. For the CDR3, the DNA is TGTGCTAGTGGTGCTGACAGGGGAGGGGGCGGCTACACCTTC. This codes for CASGADRGGGGYTF.